Presented here are 5 T cell receptor beta chains from one specimen sequenced in a study of cytomegalovirus exposure and HLA in healthy donors (dated by TCRdb to 2017 to 2019). The library was generated by the immunoSEQ multiplex PCR assay. A mixture of 60 forward primers for TCR Vbeta segments and 13 reverse primers for TCR Jbeta segments was used in the multiplex PCR. The table was pulled from immuneACCESS by TCRdb, which kept in-frame rearrangements only. Such tables lose some clones; where checked, under half of the loss comes from unresolved V genes, and the rest has no known cause. Recorded for this sample are 80,000 or so clones; 75% of them occurred a single time. The ten most abundant clones make up 7.2% of the sample. The sample taken for sequencing was PBMCs. The receptor set was obtained from a woman aged 40 to 50 in good health and CMV-seronegative.

In nucleotides, the CDR3 is TGTGCCAGCAGTCCGTCGCTAGCGGGAGGATACAATGAGCAGTTCTTC. This translates into CASSPSLAGGYNEQFF. The chain uses TRBV28 and TRBJ2-1; TRBD2 agrees at 11 bases. J was trimmed by 4 bases and V by 5 bases; bases with no gene match: 7. There are 16 residues in the CDR3. CDR1 and CDR2 from the germline V gene are MDHEN and SYDVKM.

V gene TRBV7-9 combines with J gene TRBJ2-3; the D gene is possibly TRBD1 (6 bases). Trimming removed 2 bases at V and 0 bases at J, with 15 bases between. The CDR3 totals 17 residues. Germline assignment: CDR1 SEHNR and CDR2 FQNEAQ (reference sequence). The CDR3 DNA sequence: TGTGCCAGCAGCTTAACTTACAGGGCTGGTAGCACAGATACGCAGTATTTT. Its protein product is CASSLTYRAGSTDTQYF.

This chain uses TRBV10-3 with TRBJ1-2, with TRBD1 matching 10 bases. J lost 1 base, V lost 4 bases, and 3 bases had no gene match. Germline CDR1 and CDR2: ENHRY and SYGVKD. There are 15 residues in the CDR3. CDR3 sequence (DNA): TGTGCCATCAGTGTTGGGACAGGGGATAACTATGGCTACACCTTC. Protein: CAISVGTGDNYGYTF.

The chain couples TRBV9 to TRBJ1-2; 8 bases are shared with TRBD1. V gave up 2 bases and J gave up 4 bases; unmatched junction bases: 7. The CDR3 is 15 residues long. Germline loops: CDR1 SGDLS, CDR2 YYNGEE. CDR3: CASSVTGDTAYGYTF. DNA for the CDR3: TGTGCCAGCAGCGTGACAGGGGACACCGCCTATGGCTACACCTTC.

This chain uses TRBV10-1 with TRBJ2-7; D uncertain. Germline CDR1 is WNHNN and CDR2 is SYGVQD (reference sequence). The CDR3 length is 13 residues. The V end lost 3 bases, the J end lost 0 bases, and 6 bases lay between the germline ends. The CDR3 region is CASSDYNSYEQYF. CDR3 coding DNA: TGCGCCAGCAGTGATTATAACTCCTACGAGCAGTACTTC.